The source of this T cell receptor (beta chain) is a study of CD8+ T cells in alopecia areata. Germline V CDR1 and CDR2: SGHNT, YYREEE (reference sequence). The CDR3 loop spans 11 amino acids. Trimming left V 4 bases short and J 7 bases short, with 7 bases between. This clone was observed a handful of times. Treatment denoted: oral pan-JAK inhibitor, 5-10 mg twice daily. In each case, RNA was isolated and then reverse transcribed into cDNA as the sequencing template. This table comes from immunoSEQ multiplex PCR, and its TCRdb copy is limited to in-frame clones, with some not included. The data hold 120,000 or so clones, with around 63% observed a single time.

This sequence was found in a human donor with alopecia areata. The J gene is TRBJ2-3, the V gene TRBV5-4; no clear D. Sequenced here: CD4+ T cells sorted from blood, sampled at week 4, from a patient treated with tofacitinib. The CDR3 sequence is CASSLVNTQYF. The CDR3 coding sequence is TGTGCCAGCAGCCTGGTGAATACGCAGTATTTT.